Sequencing of this T cell receptor beta chain was carried out in a study of cytomegalovirus exposure and HLA in healthy donors. Whole-study results and caveats: At a 0.05 false discovery rate, a later analysis found 16,951 TCR beta sequences to be associated with HLA alleles.

Of note for this clone: The antigen is not known.

PCR was performed using 60 Vbeta and 13 Jbeta primers. Clones were sequenced by immunoSEQ multiplex PCR, and TCRdb holds only the in-frame ones, with some missing. The repertoire holds under 200,000 clones, with more than 75% as singletons. The length of the CDR3 is 16 residues. With V trimmed by 0 bases and J by 5 bases, 6 bases remained unmatched. The sequence derives from a girl aged 2 to 10 in good health and CMV-seropositive. The sample consisted of PBMCs. The genes are TRBV5-3 and TRBJ1-4; 8 bases match TRBD1. TRBV5-3 is reported as an ORF; its role is uncertain. As DNA, the CDR3 is TGTGCCAGAAGCTTGGTTTGGACAGGGAAGAATGAAAAACTGTTTTTT. It is translated as CARSLVWTGKNEKLFF.